Listed below are T cell receptor beta chains from one sample, sequenced in a study. In TCRdb, the RT-PCR reads were re-called with MiXCR into one record per CDR3 protein. This sample has 550,000 to 750,000 distinct CDR3 sequences, with 12% to 15% found just once. Sequences were obtained from memory CD4+ T cells from blood. The receptors shown here come from a female donor in good health, serving as a healthy control. Both conserved end residues are part of each CDR3. The D gene is left open where the match is weak. Expanded clones get a size class; other rows say once, few or many, or leave the size out.

v_gene	d_gene	abundance	j_gene	CDR3aa	CDR3nt
TRBV6-5	-	many	TRBJ2-7	CASSYERWGAHEQYF	TGTGCCAGCAGTTACGAACGTTGGGGGGCCCACGAGCAGTACTTC
TRBV12-3/TRBV12-4	-	-	TRBJ2-7	CASSWRRGDSGQYF	TGTGCCAGCAGTTGGCGCAGGGGGGATTCTGGGCAGTACTTC
TRBV9	-	many	TRBJ2-3	CASSVATGSTDTQYF	TGTGCCAGCAGCGTAGCTACCGGGAGCACAGATACGCAGTATTTT
TRBV4-3	-	few	TRBJ1-1	CASSQVRGLNTEAFF	TGCGCCAGCAGCCAAGTCCGCGGACTGAACACTGAAGCTTTCTTT
TRBV20-1	-	few	TRBJ1-1	CSASWGRAFF	TGCAGTGCTAGTTGGGGGCGGGCTTTCTTT
TRBV20-1	-	many	TRBJ2-5	CSARGGTSAETQYF	TGCAGTGCTAGGGGTGGGACTTCGGCAGAGACCCAGTACTTC
TRBV9	-	few	TRBJ2-1	CASSFSGAGVNEQFF	TGTGCCAGCAGCTTCAGCGGAGCGGGTGTCAATGAGCAGTTCTTC
TRBV6-2/TRBV6-3	-	many	TRBJ2-5	CASSIRGETQYF	TGTGCCAGCAGTATCCGGGGGGAGACCCAGTACTTC
TRBV7-2	-	many	TRBJ2-3	CASSSGTYTSTDTQYF	TGTGCCAGCAGCTCGGGGACATATACTAGCACAGATACGCAGTATTTT
TRBV12-3/TRBV12-4	-	few	TRBJ1-3	CASASSGNTIYF	TGTGCCAGCGCAAGCTCTGGAAACACCATATATTTT
TRBV20-1	-	many	TRBJ2-7	CSQGFYEQYF	TGCAGTCAGGGCTTCTACGAGCAGTACTTC
TRBV20-1	TRBD2	few	TRBJ2-5	CSARERGGPPETQYF	TGCAGTGCTAGAGAACGGGGAGGGCCCCCAGAGACCCAGTACTTC
TRBV18	TRBD2	few	TRBJ2-1	CASSPLGASGTGEQFF	TGTGCCAGCTCACCGTTAGGGGCTAGCGGGACGGGTGAGCAGTTCTTC
TRBV7-9	-	few	TRBJ2-7	CASSFSAATEYF	TGTGCCAGCAGCTTCTCCGCGGCTACGGAGTACTTC
TRBV21-1	-	-	TRBJ2-3	CASSPCAKAPSTDTQYF	TGTGCCAGCAGCCCCTGCGCGAAGGCCCCTAGCACAGATACGCAGTATTTT
TRBV24-1	-	-	TRBJ2-3	CATSVYRRGGTDTQYF	TGTGCCACCAGTGTCTATAGGAGGGGAGGCACAGATACGCAGTATTTT
TRBV5-6	TRBD2	-	TRBJ2-1	CASSLDLREDYNEQFF	TGTGCCAGCAGCTTGGATCTGCGGGAGGATTACAATGAGCAGTTCTTC
TRBV20-1	TRBD2	few	TRBJ2-3	CSARALLAGSTDTQYF	TGCAGTGCTAGAGCCCTTCTAGCGGGTAGCACAGATACGCAGTATTTT
TRBV28	TRBD2	-	TRBJ2-7	CASIAGAGYEQYF	TGTGCCAGCATTGCGGGAGCGGGATACGAGCAGTACTTC
TRBV6-5	-	many	TRBJ1-1	CASSTGGREFF	TGTGCCAGCAGTACCGGAGGACGGGAATTCTTT
TRBV7-2	-	-	TRBJ2-7	CASSLIGLGVANFHEQYF	TGTGCCAGCAGCTTAATTGGGCTGGGGGTAGCGAATTTCCACGAGCAGTACTTC
TRBV5-1	TRBD2	-	TRBJ2-2	CASSLLGSAGSPGELFF	TGCGCCAGCAGCTTGTTAGGATCAGCGGGATCGCCCGGGGAGCTGTTTTTT
TRBV11-2	TRBD2	few	TRBJ2-2	CASSSGRAGFTGELFF	TGTGCCAGCAGCTCCGGGAGGGCCGGTTTTACCGGGGAGCTGTTTTTT
TRBV9	TRBD1	few	TRBJ2-1	CASSVQGTGNNEQFF	TGTGCCAGCAGCGTTCAGGGGACAGGGAACAATGAGCAGTTCTTC
TRBV5-6	-	many	TRBJ1-5	CASSPRGVQPQHF	TGTGCCAGCAGCCCGAGGGGGGTTCAGCCCCAGCATTTT
TRBV20-1	TRBD2	few	TRBJ2-5	CSASGGAWSQYF	TGCAGTGCTAGCGGGGGGGCCTGGTCCCAGTACTTC
TRBV18	TRBD1	-	TRBJ1-3	CASSPDRMKGNTIYF	TGTGCCAGCTCACCGGACAGGATGAAAGGAAACACCATATATTTT
TRBV21-1	-	-	TRBJ2-3	CASSKGWRELTDTQYF	TGTGCCAGCAGCAAAGGTTGGCGGGAGCTCACAGATACGCAGTATTTT
TRBV20-1	TRBD1	many	TRBJ1-2	CSARDGRGNYGYTF	TGCAGTGCTAGAGATGGCAGGGGGAACTATGGCTACACCTTC
TRBV6-5	TRBD1	many	TRBJ2-3	CASRPDRGPDTQYF	TGTGCCAGCAGACCCGACAGGGGGCCAGATACGCAGTATTTT
TRBV6-5	-	many	TRBJ1-2	CASSFWRAEGYYGYTF	TGTGCCAGCAGTTTCTGGAGGGCGGAGGGGTACTATGGCTACACCTTC
TRBV6-5	TRBD2	-	TRBJ2-7	CASSPKGLLLIREQYF	TGTGCCAGCAGCCCGAAGGGACTACTCCTAATTCGCGAGCAGTACTTC
TRBV27	TRBD1	-	TRBJ2-7	CASSLYRDRGLGEQYF	TGTGCCAGCAGTTTGTACCGGGACAGGGGGCTGGGAGAGCAGTACTTC
TRBV7-2	-	few	TRBJ1-4	CASSSRPSSPEKLFF	TGTGCCAGCAGCTCCCGACCCTCAAGCCCAGAAAAACTGTTTTTT
TRBV10-3	-	many	TRBJ2-1	CAIRPQGGLYNEQFF	TGTGCCATCAGGCCCCAGGGGGGTCTATACAATGAGCAGTTCTTC
TRBV2	-	-	TRBJ2-5	CASFGSQETQYF	TGTGCCAGCTTTGGCTCCCAAGAGACCCAGTACTTC
TRBV29-1	TRBD2	many	TRBJ2-5	CSVDRLAGETQYF	TGCAGCGTTGATCGGCTAGCGGGAGAGACCCAGTACTTC
TRBV5-1	TRBD2	-	TRBJ2-1	CASSDRLAGGSSYNEQFF	TGCGCCAGCAGCGATAGACTAGCGGGAGGGAGCTCCTACAATGAGCAGTTCTTC
TRBV20-1	-	many	TRBJ2-7	CSARPTDYEQYF	TGCAGTGCTAGGCCGACGGACTACGAGCAGTACTTC
TRBV5-1	-	few	TRBJ1-2	CASSTQGYSGYTF	TGCGCCAGCAGTACTCAGGGATATTCTGGCTACACCTTC
TRBV7-2	TRBD1	many	TRBJ2-5	CASSRQGRETQYF	TGTGCCAGCAGCCGACAGGGTCGAGAGACCCAGTACTTC
TRBV20-1	-	few	TRBJ2-1	CSARDPGLATYNEQFF	TGCAGTGCTAGAGACCCGGGGCTAGCGACTTACAATGAGCAGTTCTTC
TRBV30	-	few	TRBJ2-1	CAWSTRSRRNEQFF	TGTGCCTGGAGTACCCGGTCCCGGAGGAATGAGCAGTTCTTC
TRBV9	-	-	TRBJ2-5	CASSVGLSEYQETQYF	TGTGCCAGCAGCGTAGGATTGTCGGAGTACCAAGAGACCCAGTACTTC
TRBV18	-	-	TRBJ2-5	CASSPFDIEETQYF	TGTGCCAGCTCACCATTTGACATAGAAGAGACCCAGTACTTC
TRBV20-1	-	-	TRBJ1-5	CSARERQVFSQPQHF	TGCAGTGCTAGAGAAAGACAGGTTTTTTCGCAGCCCCAGCATTTT
TRBV4-1	-	many	TRBJ1-1	CASSPVVRTAKNTEAFF	TGCGCCAGCAGCCCCGTCGTGAGGACAGCGAAGAACACTGAAGCTTTCTTT
TRBV11-2	-	few	TRBJ1-1	CASSLDLWRDTEAFF	TGTGCCAGCAGCTTAGACCTTTGGCGGGACACTGAAGCTTTCTTT
TRBV25-1	TRBD2	-	TRBJ2-1	CASSDAGGNNEQFF	TGTGCCAGCAGTGACGCGGGAGGGAACAATGAGCAGTTCTTC
TRBV5-1	-	few	TRBJ1-1	CASSPIKNQRNTEAFF	TGCGCCAGCAGCCCAATTAAAAATCAGAGAAACACTGAAGCTTTCTTT
TRBV6-5	TRBD2	few	TRBJ2-1	CASSPGLAGGWAYNEQFF	TGTGCCAGCAGTCCTGGACTAGCGGGAGGTTGGGCCTACAATGAGCAGTTCTTC
TRBV2	-	once	TRBJ2-2	CASSEMGGSNTGELFF	TGTGCCAGCAGTGAAATGGGGGGCTCGAACACCGGGGAGCTGTTTTTT